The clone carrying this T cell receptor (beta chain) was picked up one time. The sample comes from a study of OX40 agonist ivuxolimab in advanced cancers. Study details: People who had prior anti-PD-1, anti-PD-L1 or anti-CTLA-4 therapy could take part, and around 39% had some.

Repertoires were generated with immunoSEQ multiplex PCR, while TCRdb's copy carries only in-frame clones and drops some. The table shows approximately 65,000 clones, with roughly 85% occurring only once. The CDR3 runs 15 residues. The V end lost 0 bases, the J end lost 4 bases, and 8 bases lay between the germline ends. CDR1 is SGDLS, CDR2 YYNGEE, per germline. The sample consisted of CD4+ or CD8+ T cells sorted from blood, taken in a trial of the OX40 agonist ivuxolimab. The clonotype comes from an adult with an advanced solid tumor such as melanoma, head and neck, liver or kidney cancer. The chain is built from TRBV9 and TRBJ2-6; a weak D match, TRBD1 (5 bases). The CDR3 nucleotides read TGTGCCAGCAGCGTAGAGGGGCCAGGGGCCAACGTCCTGACTTTC. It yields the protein CASSVEGPGANVLTF.